The 16 T cell receptor beta chains in this list originate from one sample, sequenced in a study of shared clonotypes between healthy human individuals. Assay: immunoSEQ multiplex PCR; the TCRdb copy retains only in-frame clones and omits some. Of 1.5 million to 1.9 million clones in the sample, approximately 98% are singletons; the top ten hold 0.4% to 0.45%. Source material: naive CD4+ T cells sorted from blood. Sample subset: CD45RA+ positively selected. These receptor sequences come from a man younger than 45 in good health.

This chain connects TRBV11-2 to TRBJ1-1; D remains ambiguous. CDR3 size: 15 residues. The V end was cut by 2 bases, the J end by 0 bases, with 10 bases between. Germline CDR1 is SGHAT and CDR2 is FQNNGV. CDR3 region: CASSLRIELNTEAFF. The CDR3 DNA reads as TGTGCCAGCAGCTTAAGGATAGAACTGAACACTGAAGCTTTCTTT. Supplemented by reference TRBV11-2 and TRBJ1-1, the full variable domain reads EAGVAQSPRYKIIEKRQSVAFWCNPISGHATLYWYQQILGQGPKLLIQFQNNGVVDDSQLPKDRFSAERLKGVDSTLKIQPAKLEDSAVYLCASSLRIELNTEAFFGQGTRLTVV.

CDR3 residues: CASSLLGQGYGYTF. The CDR3 nucleotides read TGTGCCAGCAGCCTACTGGGACAGGGGTATGGCTACACCTTC. This chain uses TRBV7-2 with TRBJ1-2, with 10 bases that match TRBD1. The CDR3 consists of 14 residues. J was trimmed by 5 bases and V by 5 bases; bases with no gene match: 5. Germline loops: CDR1 SGHTA, CDR2 FQGNSA.

V usage is TRBV27 and J usage is TRBJ1-2, with a tentative D call TRBD1 (6 bases). There are 15 residues in the CDR3. Germline V gene lookup returns CDR1 MNHEY and CDR2 SMNVEV (reference sequence). V lost 4 bases, J lost 0 bases, and 12 bases lay in between. CDR3 sequence (DNA): TGTGCCAGCAGTTCCCCAGGGGCCGCTAACTATGGCTACACCTTC. Its protein is CASSSPGAANYGYTF.

The gene calls are TRBV30 and TRBJ2-4, with 8 bases fitting TRBD1. CDR1 is GTSNPN, CDR2 SVGIG, per germline (reference sequence). CDR3 size: 15 residues. The ends lost 3 bases at V and 0 bases at J; junction bases unmatched: 4. The CDR3 loop reads CAWRNRGVAKNIQYF. CDR3 sequence (DNA): TGTGCCTGGAGGAACAGGGGGGTAGCCAAAAACATTCAGTACTTC. Complete variable domain (other parts from reference TRBV30 and TRBJ2-4): SQTIHQWPATLVQPVGSPLSLECTVEGTSNPNLYWYRQAAGRGLQLLFYSVGIGQISSEVPQNLSASRPQDRQFILSSKKLLLSDSGFYLCAWRNRGVAKNIQYFGAGTRLSVL.

This chain links TRBV5-1 with TRBJ2-7; a weak D match, TRBD1 (5 bases). This CDR3 region has 12 residues. Per the germline V gene, CDR1 is SGHRS and CDR2 is YFSETQ. V shed 5 bases and J shed 3 bases, with 9 bases lying between them. The CDR3 bases are TGCGCCAGCAGTCCAGGGCACTACGAGCAGTACTTC. Its protein product is CASSPGHYEQYF.

This sequence joins TRBV7-9 and TRBJ1-2; TRBD1 might be the D (5 bases). The CDR3 runs 15 residues. Looked up from germline, CDR1 is SEHNR and CDR2 is FQNEAQ (reference sequence). Trimming took off 3 bases at V and 4 bases at J, with 15 bases between the two ends. CDR3 in DNA: TGTGCCAGCAGCTTGGACAACAGACTAGGCTATGGCTACACCTTC. Translation: CASSLDNRLGYGYTF.

This chain links TRBV6-5 with TRBJ2-3, with D perhaps given as TRBD1 or TRBD2 (5 bases each). This CDR3 spans 12 amino acids. V lost 4 bases to trimming and J lost 11 bases, with 13 bases between them. The germline gives CDR1 MNHEY, CDR2 SVGAGI. CDR3: CASSFTGAKQYF. The CDR3 DNA sequence: TGTGCCAGCAGTTTTACCGGGGCTAAGCAGTATTTT.

In this sample, this clone turned up once. V usage is TRBV7-2 and J usage is TRBJ1-1; perhaps TRBD1 as D (6 bases). Germline lookup yields CDR1 SGHTA and CDR2 FQGNSA. V dropped 5 bases and J dropped 5 bases, with 15 bases sitting between them. This CDR3 contains 14 residues. CDR3 loop: CASSPRWGLTEAFF. In DNA, the CDR3 is TGTGCCAGCAGCCCACGTTGGGGGCTTACTGAAGCTTTCTTT.

CDR3 DNA sequence: TGTGCCAGCAGCCCCCGTGGACAGGGGGCGAGGAACACTGAAGCTTTCTTT. Protein sequence: CASSPRGQGARNTEAFF. The rearrangement uses TRBV11-2 and TRBJ1-1, with TRBD1 identical over 11 bases. V was pared by 5 bases and J by 1 base, with 9 bases of the junction left unmatched. This CDR3 is built from 17 residues. Germline loops: CDR1 SGHAT, CDR2 FQNNGV.

The rearrangement uses TRBV6-5 and TRBJ2-7; TRBD1 matches 8 bases. The V and J ends lost 6 bases and 1 base, in that order; junction bases with no gene match: 5. Germline V lookup: CDR1 MNHEY, CDR2 SVGAGI. The CDR3 loop spans 14 amino acids. This chain's CDR3 is CASSSDRGSYEQYF. The CDR3 region has the DNA TGTGCCAGCAGCTCCGACAGGGGTTCCTACGAGCAGTACTTC.

The rearrangement joins TRBV7-9 to TRBJ2-3; D perhaps matches TRBD1 (5 bases). The germline gives CDR1 SEHNR, CDR2 FQNEAQ (reference sequence). This CDR3 comprises 17 residues. V was clipped by 4 bases and J by 4 bases, with 21 bases between them. The CDR3: CASSSRQVRVGPDTQYF. In DNA, the CDR3 is TGTGCCAGCAGCTCCCGGCAGGTCAGGGTCGGGCCAGATACGCAGTATTTT.

For this clone: The identical CDR3 is also encoded by other nucleotide sequences in the sample. This chain uses TRBV28 with TRBJ1-5; unclear D gene. V dropped 2 bases and J dropped 6 bases, with 5 bases sitting between them. Germline V gene sequence: CDR1 MDHEN, CDR2 SYDVKM. This CDR3 has 12 residues. The CDR3 nucleotides read TGTGCCAGCAGTTTAAAAGGTCAGCCCCAGCATTTT. This translates into CASSLKGQPQHF.

This chain links TRBV29-1 with TRBJ1-5; D not certain. Trimming removed 7 bases from V and 0 bases from J, with 16 bases in between. The CDR3 length is 15 residues. CDR1 and CDR2 (germline): SQVTM, ANQGSEA. DNA for the CDR3: TGCAGCGCCCCGCTGAACAAACATAGCAATCAGCCCCAGCATTTT. Amino acid sequence: CSAPLNKHSNQPQHF. Based on the CDR3 plus reference TRBV29-1 and TRBJ1-5, the full variable domain is SAVISQKPSRDICQRGTSLTIQCQVDSQVTMMFWYRQQPGQSLTLIATANQGSEATYESGFVIDKFPISRPNLTFSTLTVSNMSPEDSSIYLCSAPLNKHSNQPQHFGDGTRLSIL.

This chain links TRBV5-4 with TRBJ1-1; 7 nucleotides agree with TRBD1. J was trimmed by 3 bases and V by 0 bases; bases with no gene match: 5. CDR3 length: 15 amino acids. Per germline, CDR1 SGHNT and CDR2 YYREEE (reference sequence). Here the CDR3 DNA reads TGTGCCAGCAGCTTGGCGGGACAGCTGGACACTGAAGCTTTCTTT. Its translation: CASSLAGQLDTEAFF.

The J gene is TRBJ1-5, the V gene TRBV7-2; tentative D call: TRBD1 (5 bases). CDR1 is SGHTA, CDR2 FQGNSA, per germline. The length of the CDR3 is 15 residues. With 5 bases removed from V and 4 bases from J, the gap between germline ends came to 15 bases. The CDR3 nucleotides read TGTGCCAGCAGCACCACCGGGACGGCAAATCAGCCCCAGCATTTT. This encodes CASSTTGTANQPQHF.

CDR3 sequence reads: CASSLGRPLYGYTF. CDR3 DNA: TGTGCCAGCAGCCTCGGACGCCCTCTCTATGGCTACACCTTC. J is TRBJ1-2 and V is TRBV5-5; D unclear. CDR3 length: 14 residues. Germline V gene data show CDR1 as SGHKS and CDR2 as YYEKEE (reference sequence). Between the trimmed V and J ends, which lost 4 bases and 4 bases, there was a span of 14 bases.